This T cell receptor (beta chain) was documented in a study of blood T cell repertoires in COVID-19. Across the whole study: Sources were T cells, B-cell-depleted T cells, or PBMCs; the material itself was cDNA or gDNA.

Individuals aged 18 to 89 years were recruited from fewer than 25 US areas. Original handling: Researchers report that nucleated cell counts were estimated from reference gene primer amplification. Method: immunoSEQ multiplex PCR; TCRdb's copy keeps in-frame clones and lacks some. V, J and clone size are taken as reported in that table, and D and trimming were inferred from the DNA itself. This sample has about 160,000 clones, with roughly four fifths found just once. This TCR was sampled from a man aged 45-65 years who had recovered from COVID-19. The sequenced sample was PBMCs or T cells enriched from blood (not recorded which).

The CDR3 spells CAWDPVQGGHYGYTF. CDR3 DNA sequence: TGTGCCTGGGACCCGGTTCAGGGCGGTCACTATGGCTACACCTTC. The rearrangement joins TRBV30 to TRBJ1-2, with a tentative D call TRBD1 (5 bases). Germline values: CDR1 GTSNPN, CDR2 SVGIG (reference sequence). The V and J ends lost 5 bases and 3 bases respectively, with 19 bases between them. CDR3 size: 15 residues.